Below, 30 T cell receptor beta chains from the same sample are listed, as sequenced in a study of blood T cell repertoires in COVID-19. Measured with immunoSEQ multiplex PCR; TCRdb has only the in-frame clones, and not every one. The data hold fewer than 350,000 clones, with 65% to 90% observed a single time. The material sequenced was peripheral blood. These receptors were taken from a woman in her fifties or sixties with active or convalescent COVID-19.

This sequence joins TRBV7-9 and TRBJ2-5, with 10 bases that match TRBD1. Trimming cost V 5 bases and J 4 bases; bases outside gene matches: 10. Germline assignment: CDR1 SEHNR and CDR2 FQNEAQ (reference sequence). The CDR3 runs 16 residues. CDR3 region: CASSLSGTGVRETQYF. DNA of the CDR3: TGTGCCAGCAGCCTATCCGGGACAGGGGTGCGAGAGACCCAGTACTTC.

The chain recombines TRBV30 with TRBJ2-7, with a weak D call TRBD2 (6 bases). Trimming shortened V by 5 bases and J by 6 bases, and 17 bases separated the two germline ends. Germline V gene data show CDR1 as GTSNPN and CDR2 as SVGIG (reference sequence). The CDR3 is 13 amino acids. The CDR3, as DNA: TGTGCCTGGGCGACGGGGGAGTATGGCGAGCAGTACTTC. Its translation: CAWATGEYGEQYF.

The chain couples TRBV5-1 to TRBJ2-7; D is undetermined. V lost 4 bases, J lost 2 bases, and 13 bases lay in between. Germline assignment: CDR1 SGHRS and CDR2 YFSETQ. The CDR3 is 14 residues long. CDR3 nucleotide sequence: TGCGCCAGCAGCCCCACAATTTCAACCTACGAGCAGTACTTC. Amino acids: CASSPTISTYEQYF.

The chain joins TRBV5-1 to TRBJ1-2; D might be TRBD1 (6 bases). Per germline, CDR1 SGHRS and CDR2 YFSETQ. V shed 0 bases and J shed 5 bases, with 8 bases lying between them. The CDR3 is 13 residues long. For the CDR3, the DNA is TGCGCCAGCAGCTTGGTTCAGGGGTATGGCTACACCTTC. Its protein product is CASSLVQGYGYTF.

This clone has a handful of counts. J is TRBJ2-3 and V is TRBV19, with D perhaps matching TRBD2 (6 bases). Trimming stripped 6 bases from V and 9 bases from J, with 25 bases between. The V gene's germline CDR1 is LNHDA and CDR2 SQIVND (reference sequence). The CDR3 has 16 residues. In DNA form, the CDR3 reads TGTGCCAGTAGAGGTGGGGGAGGATGGCAGGGAGTCACGCAGTATTTT. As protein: CASRGGGGWQGVTQYF.

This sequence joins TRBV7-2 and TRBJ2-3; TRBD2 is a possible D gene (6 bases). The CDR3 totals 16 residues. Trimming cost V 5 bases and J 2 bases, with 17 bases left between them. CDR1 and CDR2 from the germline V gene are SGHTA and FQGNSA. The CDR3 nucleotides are TGTGCCAGCAGCCTAACTAGCCTTATTACCACAGATACGCAGTATTTT. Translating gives CASSLTSLITTDTQYF.

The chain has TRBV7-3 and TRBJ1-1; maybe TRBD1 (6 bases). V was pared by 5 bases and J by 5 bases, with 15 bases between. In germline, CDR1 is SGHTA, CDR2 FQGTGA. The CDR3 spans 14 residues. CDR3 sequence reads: CASSVQGDWTEAFF. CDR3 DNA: TGTGCCAGCAGCGTACAGGGTGATTGGACTGAAGCTTTCTTT.

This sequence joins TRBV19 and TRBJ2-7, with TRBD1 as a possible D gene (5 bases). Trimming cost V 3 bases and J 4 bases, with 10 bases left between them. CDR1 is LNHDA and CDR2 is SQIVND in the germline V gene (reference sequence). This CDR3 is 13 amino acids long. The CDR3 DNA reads TGTGCCAGTAGTATGGGGCAGGGATACGAGCAGTACTTC. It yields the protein CASSMGQGYEQYF.

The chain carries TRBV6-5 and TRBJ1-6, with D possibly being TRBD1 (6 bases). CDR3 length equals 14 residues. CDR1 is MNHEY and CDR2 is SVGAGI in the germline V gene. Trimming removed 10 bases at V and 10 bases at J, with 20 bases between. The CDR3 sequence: CATQEGGLYSPLHF. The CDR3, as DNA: TGTGCCACCCAGGAGGGGGGGCTTTACTCACCCCTCCACTTT.

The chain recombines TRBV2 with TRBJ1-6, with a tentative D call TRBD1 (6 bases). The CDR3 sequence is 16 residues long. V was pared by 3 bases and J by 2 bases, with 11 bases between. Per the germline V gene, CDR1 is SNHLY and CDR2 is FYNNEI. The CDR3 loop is CASSDWGGTYNSPLHF. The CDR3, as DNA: TGTGCCAGCAGTGATTGGGGGGGCACCTATAATTCACCCCTCCACTTT.

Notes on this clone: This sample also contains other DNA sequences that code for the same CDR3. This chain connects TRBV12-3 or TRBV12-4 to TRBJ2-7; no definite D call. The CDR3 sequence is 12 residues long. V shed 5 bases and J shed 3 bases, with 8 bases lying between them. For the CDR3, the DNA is TGTGCCAGCAGTCCCTCGAGCTACGAGCAGTACTTC. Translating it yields CASSPSSYEQYF.

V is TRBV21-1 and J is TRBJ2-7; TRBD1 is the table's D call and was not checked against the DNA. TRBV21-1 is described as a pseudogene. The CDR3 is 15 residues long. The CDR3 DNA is TGTGCCAGCAGTTATACAGGGGGGTCCACTTACGAGCAGTACTTC. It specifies CASSYTGGSTYEQYF.

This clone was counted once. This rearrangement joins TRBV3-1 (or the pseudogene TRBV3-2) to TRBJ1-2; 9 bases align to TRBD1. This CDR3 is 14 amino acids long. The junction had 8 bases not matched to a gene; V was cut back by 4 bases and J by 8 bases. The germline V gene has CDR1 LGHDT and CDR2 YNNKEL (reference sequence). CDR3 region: CASSLPGQGWGYTF. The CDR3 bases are TGTGCCAGCAGCCTTCCGGGACAGGGTTGGGGCTACACCTTC.

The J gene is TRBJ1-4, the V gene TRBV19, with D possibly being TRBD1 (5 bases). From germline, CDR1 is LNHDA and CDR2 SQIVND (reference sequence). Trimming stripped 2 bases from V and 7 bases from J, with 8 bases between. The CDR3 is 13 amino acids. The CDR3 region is CASSIQGGEKLFF. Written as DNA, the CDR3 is TGTGCCAGTAGTATACAGGGTGGTGAAAAACTGTTTTTT.

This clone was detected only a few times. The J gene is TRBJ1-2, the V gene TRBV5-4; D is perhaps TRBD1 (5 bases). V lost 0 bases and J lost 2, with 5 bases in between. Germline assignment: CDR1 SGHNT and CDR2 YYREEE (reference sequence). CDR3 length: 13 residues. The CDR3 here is CASSLAGNYGYTF. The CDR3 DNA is TGTGCCAGCAGCTTGGCAGGGAACTATGGCTACACCTTC.

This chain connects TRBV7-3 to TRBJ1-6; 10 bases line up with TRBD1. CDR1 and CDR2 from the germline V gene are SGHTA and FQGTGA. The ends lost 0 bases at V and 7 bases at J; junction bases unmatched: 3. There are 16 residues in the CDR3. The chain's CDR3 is CASSLTPGQGNSPLHF. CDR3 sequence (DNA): TGTGCCAGCAGCTTAACGCCGGGACAGGGGAATTCACCCCTCCACTTT.

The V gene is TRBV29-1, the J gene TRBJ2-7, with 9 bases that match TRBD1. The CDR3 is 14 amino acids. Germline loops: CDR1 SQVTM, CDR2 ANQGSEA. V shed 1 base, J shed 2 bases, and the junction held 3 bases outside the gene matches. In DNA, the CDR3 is TGCAGCGTTGAAGCGGGACAGGGAACCTACGAGCAGTACTTC. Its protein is CSVEAGQGTYEQYF.

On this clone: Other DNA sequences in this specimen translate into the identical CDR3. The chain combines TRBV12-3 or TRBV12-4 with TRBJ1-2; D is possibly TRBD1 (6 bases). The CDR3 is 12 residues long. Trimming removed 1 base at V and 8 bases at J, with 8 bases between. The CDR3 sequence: CASSLGQGGYTF. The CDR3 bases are TGTGCCAGCAGTTTAGGCCAGGGGGGCTACACCTTC.

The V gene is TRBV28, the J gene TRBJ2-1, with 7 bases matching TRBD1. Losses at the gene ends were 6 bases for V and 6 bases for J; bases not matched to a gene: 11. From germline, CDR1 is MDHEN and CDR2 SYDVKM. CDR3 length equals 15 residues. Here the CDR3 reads CASRPGQIPINEQFF. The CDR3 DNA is TGTGCCAGCAGACCGGGACAGATACCCATCAATGAGCAGTTCTTC.

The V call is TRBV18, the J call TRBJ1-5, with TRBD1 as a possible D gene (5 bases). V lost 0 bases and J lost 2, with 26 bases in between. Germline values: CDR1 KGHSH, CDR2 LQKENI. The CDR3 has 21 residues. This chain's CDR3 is CASSPPLTAERGMYGNQPQHF. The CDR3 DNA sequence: TGTGCCAGCTCACCACCTTTAACGGCGGAAAGGGGAATGTATGGCAATCAGCCCCAGCATTTT.

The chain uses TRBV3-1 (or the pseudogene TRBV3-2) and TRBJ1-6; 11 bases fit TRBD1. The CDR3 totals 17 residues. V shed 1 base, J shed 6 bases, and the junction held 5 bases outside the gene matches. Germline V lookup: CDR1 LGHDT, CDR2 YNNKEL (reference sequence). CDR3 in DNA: TGTGCCAGCAGCCAAGGGACAGGGGGCAAGGGTAATTCACCCCTCCACTTT. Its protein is CASSQGTGGKGNSPLHF.

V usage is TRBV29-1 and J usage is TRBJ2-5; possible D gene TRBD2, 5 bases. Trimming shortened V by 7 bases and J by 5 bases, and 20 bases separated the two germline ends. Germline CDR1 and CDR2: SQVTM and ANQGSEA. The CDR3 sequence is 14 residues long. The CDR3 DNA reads TGCAGCGCCTTAGAGCCCGGGGTCTGGGAGACCCAGTACTTC. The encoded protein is CSALEPGVWETQYF.

CDR3 protein: CASSIGGGLGGNQPQHF. The CDR3 nucleotides read TGTGCCAGTAGTATCGGGGGAGGCCTAGGAGGCAATCAGCCCCAGCATTTT. The rearrangement joins TRBV19 to TRBJ1-5, with a weak D call TRBD1 (5 bases). V was shortened by 3 bases and J by 2 bases, with 17 bases between the two germline ends. The CDR3 loop spans 17 amino acids. Germline lookup yields CDR1 LNHDA and CDR2 SQIVND (reference sequence).

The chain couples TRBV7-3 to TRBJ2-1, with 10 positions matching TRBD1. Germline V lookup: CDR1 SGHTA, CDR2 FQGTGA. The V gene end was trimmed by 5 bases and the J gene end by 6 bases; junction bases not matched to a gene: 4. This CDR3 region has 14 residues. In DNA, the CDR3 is TGTGCCAGCAGCAGCGGACAGGGGGGCAATGAGCAGTTCTTC. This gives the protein CASSSGQGGNEQFF.

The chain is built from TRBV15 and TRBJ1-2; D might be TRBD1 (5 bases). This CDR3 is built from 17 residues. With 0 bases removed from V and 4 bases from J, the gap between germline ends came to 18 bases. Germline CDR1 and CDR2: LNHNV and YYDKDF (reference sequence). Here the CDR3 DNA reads TGTGCCACCAGCAGAGATAGGGGAAAAGGTAACTTCTATGGCTACACCTTC. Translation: CATSRDRGKGNFYGYTF.

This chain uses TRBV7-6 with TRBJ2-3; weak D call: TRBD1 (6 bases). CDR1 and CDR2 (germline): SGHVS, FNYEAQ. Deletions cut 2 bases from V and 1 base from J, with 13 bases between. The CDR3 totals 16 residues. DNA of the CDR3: TGTGCCAGCAGCTTATTTACAGGGCAGGGCACAGATACGCAGTATTTT. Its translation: CASSLFTGQGTDTQYF.

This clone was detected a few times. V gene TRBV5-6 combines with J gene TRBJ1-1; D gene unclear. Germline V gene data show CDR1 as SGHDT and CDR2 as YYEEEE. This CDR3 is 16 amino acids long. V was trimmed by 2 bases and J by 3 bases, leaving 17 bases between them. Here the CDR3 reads CASSFTGAPLYTEAFF. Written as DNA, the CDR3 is TGTGCCAGCAGCTTCACCGGTGCCCCCCTATACACTGAAGCTTTCTTT.

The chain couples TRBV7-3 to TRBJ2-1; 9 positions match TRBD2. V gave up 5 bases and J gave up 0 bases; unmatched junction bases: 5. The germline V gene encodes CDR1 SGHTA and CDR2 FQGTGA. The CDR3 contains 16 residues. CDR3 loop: CASSLSGGSSYNEQFF. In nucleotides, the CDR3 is TGTGCCAGCAGCCTCAGCGGGGGGAGCTCCTACAATGAGCAGTTCTTC.

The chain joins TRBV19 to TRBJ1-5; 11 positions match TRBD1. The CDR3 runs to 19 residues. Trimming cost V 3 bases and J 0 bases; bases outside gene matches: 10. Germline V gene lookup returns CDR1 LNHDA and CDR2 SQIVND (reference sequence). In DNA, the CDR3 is TGTGCCAGTAGTATCCCCCGGGACAGGGGGGAAGGTAGCAATCAGCCCCAGCATTTT. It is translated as CASSIPRDRGEGSNQPQHF. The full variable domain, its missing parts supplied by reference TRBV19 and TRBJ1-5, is DGGITQSPKYLFRKEGQNVTLSCEQNLNHDAMYWYRQDPGQGLRLIYYSQIVNDFQKGDIAEGYSVSREKKESFPLTVTSAQKNPTAFYLCASSIPRDRGEGSNQPQHFGDGTRLSIL.

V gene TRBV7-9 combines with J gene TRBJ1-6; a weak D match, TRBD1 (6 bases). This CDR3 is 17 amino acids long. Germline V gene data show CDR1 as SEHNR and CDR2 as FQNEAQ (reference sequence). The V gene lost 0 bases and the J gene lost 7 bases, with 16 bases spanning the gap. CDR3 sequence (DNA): TGTGCCAGCAGCTTAGCAGGGGGACGGACGCTAAATTCACCCCTCCACTTT. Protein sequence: CASSLAGGRTLNSPLHF.